Here is one T cell receptor beta chain with its context. What it binds is unknown. The data derive from a study of a mutant IDH1 vaccine in newly diagnosed glioma. Background on the study: Patients underwent eight vaccinations, which took place in weeks 1, 3, 5, 7, 11, 15, 19 and 23. Findings and caveats of the study: Among all patients, vaccine-induced immune responses occurred in approximately 94%.

Described time point: week 5, during vaccination. What each vaccine dose contained was 300 ug of mutant IDH1 20-mer peptide, accompanied by topical imiquimod. Germline CDR1 MGHRA, CDR2 YSYEKL. The length of the CDR3 is 14 residues. With 2 bases removed from V and 8 bases from J, the gap between germline ends came to 12 bases. Data came from immunoSEQ multiplex PCR; TCRdb stores just in-frame clones and leaves some out. This repertoire shows over 35,000 clones, more than 85% found once; its top ten account for around 2.5%. This sequence joins TRBV4-1 and TRBJ1-4, with TRBD1 as a possible D gene (5 bases). Sequencing was performed on PBMCs, taken from a glioma patient whose treatment included an IDH1 peptide vaccine. The source of this sequence is a man aged 45-65 years with glioma. The CDR3 loop is CASSQQGTWEKLFF. CDR3 in DNA: TGCGCCAGCAGCCAACAGGGTACGTGGGAAAAACTGTTTTTT.